Only a few counts were recorded for the clone carrying this T cell receptor (beta chain). Method: immunoSEQ multiplex PCR; TCRdb's copy keeps in-frame clones and lacks some. Counted here are 350,000 or so clones, around nine tenths occurring once; the ten biggest clones make up around 0.92%. The CDR3 runs to 16 residues. In germline, CDR1 is KGHDR, CDR2 SFDVKD. V was clipped by 5 bases and J by 4 bases; unmatched bases: 10. These data belong to a study of blood T cell repertoires in COVID-19. Study context: The United States, Italy and Spain supplied acute and convalescent COVID-19 samples.

Individuals aged about 18 to 90 years were recruited from fewer than 25 US areas. Participants in the exposed group had met a COVID-19 case in the 2 weeks before joining the study. Material for sequencing was PBMCs or T cells enriched from blood (not recorded which). This clonotype was obtained from a woman in her twenties or thirties who had been exposed to COVID-19. The V gene is TRBV24-1, the J gene TRBJ2-3; 8 bases line up with TRBD1. The CDR3 sequence is CATSGPVTTGADTQYF. The CDR3 DNA is TGTGCCACCAGTGGCCCCGTAACGACAGGGGCAGATACGCAGTATTTT.